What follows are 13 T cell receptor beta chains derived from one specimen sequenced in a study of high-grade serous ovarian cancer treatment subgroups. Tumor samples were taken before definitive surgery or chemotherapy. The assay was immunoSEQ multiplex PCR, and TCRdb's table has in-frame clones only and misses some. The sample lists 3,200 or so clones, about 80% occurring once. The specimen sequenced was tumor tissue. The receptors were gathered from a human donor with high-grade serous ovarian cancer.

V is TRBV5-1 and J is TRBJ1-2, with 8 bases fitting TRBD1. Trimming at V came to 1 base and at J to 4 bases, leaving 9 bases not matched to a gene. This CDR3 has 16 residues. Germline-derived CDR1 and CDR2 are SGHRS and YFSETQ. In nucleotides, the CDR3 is TGCGCCAGCAGCTTGAAAGGAACAGGGGGTGGCTATGGCTACACCTTC. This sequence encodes CASSLKGTGGGYGYTF.

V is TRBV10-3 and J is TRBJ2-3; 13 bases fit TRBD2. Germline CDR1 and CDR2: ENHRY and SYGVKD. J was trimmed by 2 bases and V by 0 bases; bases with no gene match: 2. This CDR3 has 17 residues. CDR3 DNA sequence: TGTGCCATCAGTGAGTCGACTAGCGGGGGGAACACAGATACGCAGTATTTT. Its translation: CAISESTSGGNTDTQYF.

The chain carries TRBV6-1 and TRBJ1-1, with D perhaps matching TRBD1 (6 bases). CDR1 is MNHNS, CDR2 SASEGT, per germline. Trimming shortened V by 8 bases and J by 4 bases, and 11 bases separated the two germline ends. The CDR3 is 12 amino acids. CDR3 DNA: TGTGCCAGCGGCAGGGGCGGCACTGAAGCTTTCTTT. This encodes CASGRGGTEAFF.

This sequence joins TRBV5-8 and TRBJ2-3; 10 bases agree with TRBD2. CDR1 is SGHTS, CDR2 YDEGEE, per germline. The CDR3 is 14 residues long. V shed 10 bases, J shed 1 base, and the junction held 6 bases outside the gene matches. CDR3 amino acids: CAGGAGGRTDTQYF. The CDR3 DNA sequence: TGTGCCGGAGGAGCGGGAGGGCGCACAGATACGCAGTATTTT.

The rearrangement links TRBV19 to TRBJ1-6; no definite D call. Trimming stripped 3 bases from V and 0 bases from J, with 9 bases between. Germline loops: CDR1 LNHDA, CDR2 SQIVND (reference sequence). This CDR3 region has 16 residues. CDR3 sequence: CASSIVWSSYNSPLHF. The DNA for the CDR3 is TGTGCCAGTAGTATTGTTTGGAGCTCCTATAATTCACCCCTCCACTTT.

The chain's CDR3 is CASSLGTTVLNEQYF. The CDR3 DNA sequence: TGTGCCAGCAGCCTTGGGACTACCGTTCTAAACGAGCAGTACTTC. The genes are TRBV11-2 and TRBJ2-7; 7 nucleotides align to TRBD2. The CDR3 consists of 15 residues. Germline trimming cut 5 bases from V and 5 bases from J; bases unmatched to any gene: 12. Germline V gene sequence: CDR1 SGHAT, CDR2 FQNNGV.

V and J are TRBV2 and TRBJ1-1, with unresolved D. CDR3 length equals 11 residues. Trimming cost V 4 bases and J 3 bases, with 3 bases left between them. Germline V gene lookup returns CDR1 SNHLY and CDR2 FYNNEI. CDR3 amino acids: CASSGYTEAFF. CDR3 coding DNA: TGTGCCAGCAGTGGGTACACTGAAGCTTTCTTT.

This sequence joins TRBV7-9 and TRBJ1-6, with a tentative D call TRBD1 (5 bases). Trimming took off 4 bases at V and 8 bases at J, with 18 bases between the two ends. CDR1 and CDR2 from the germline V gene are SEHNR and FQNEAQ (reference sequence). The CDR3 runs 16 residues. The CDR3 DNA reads TGTGCCAGCAGCTCCGGGGACTGGCACCCGTATTCACCCCTCCACTTT. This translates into CASSSGDWHPYSPLHF.

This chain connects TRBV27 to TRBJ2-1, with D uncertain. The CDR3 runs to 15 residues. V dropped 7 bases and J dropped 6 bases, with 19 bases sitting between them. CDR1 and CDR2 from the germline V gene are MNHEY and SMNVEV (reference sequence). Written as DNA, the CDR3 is TGTGCCAGCACTCCGGACCGACTCTACTCCAATGAGCAGTTCTTC. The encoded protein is CASTPDRLYSNEQFF.

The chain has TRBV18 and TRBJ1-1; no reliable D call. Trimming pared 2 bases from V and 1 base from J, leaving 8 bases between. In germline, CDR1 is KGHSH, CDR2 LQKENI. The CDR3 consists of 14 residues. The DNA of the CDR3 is TGTGCCAGCTCACCAGCACTCGAGAACACTGAAGCTTTCTTT. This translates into CASSPALENTEAFF.

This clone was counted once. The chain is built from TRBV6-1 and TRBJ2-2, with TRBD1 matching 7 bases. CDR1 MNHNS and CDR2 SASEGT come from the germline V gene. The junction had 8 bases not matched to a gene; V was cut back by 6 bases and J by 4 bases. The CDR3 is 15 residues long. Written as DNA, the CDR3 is TGTGCCAGCAGGAGTCCCGGGACAGCCACCGGGGAGCTGTTTTTT. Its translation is CASRSPGTATGELFF.

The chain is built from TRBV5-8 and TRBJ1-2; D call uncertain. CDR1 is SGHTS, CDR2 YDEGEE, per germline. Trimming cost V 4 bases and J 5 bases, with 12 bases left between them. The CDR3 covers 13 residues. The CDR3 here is CASSVVGYYGYTF. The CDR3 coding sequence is TGTGCCAGCAGCGTCGTTGGGTATTATGGCTACACCTTC.

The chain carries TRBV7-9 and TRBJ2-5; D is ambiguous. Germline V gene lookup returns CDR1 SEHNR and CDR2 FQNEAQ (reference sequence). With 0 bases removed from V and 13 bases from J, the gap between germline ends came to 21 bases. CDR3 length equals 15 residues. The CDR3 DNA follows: TGTGCCAGCAGCTTAGCGGGTGAGAAAGGCGGTCCCCCGTACTTC. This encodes CASSLAGEKGGPPYF.